These 6 T cell receptor beta chains originate from one sample sequenced in a study of blood T cells in healthy people across ages. For the second PCR, which ran for about 6 to 11 cycles, a sample-barcoded 5' primer and a J-beta primer mix were used. TCRdb reprocessed the 5' RACE reads via MiXCR and lists one record per CDR3 protein. The sample consists of roughly 1,800,000 distinct CDR3 sequences, just under 50% of them appearing once. Sequences were obtained from blood. These receptors came from a woman between 35 and 50 years old in good health.

This clonotype was detected a few times. J is TRBJ1-2 and V is TRBV4-3, with D possibly matching TRBD1 (5 bases). Between the trimmed V and J ends, which lost 0 bases and 8 bases, there was a span of 16 bases. CDR1 and CDR2 from the germline V gene are LGHNA and YSLEER. There are 15 residues in the CDR3. The CDR3 spells CASSQDRAGRLGYTF. The CDR3 DNA is TGCGCCAGCAGCCAAGATAGGGCAGGGAGGCTCGGCTACACCTTC.

The chain joins TRBV6-1 to TRBJ1-5; D is unresolved. In germline, CDR1 is MNHNS, CDR2 SASEGT. CDR3 size: 16 residues. Trimming left V 1 base short and J 4 bases short, with 14 bases between. For the CDR3, the DNA is TGTGCCAGCAGTGAAGTCTCAATTTCAGGTAATCAGCCCCAGCATTTT. Amino acids: CASSEVSISGNQPQHF.

The chain couples TRBV20-1 to TRBJ1-5, with a tentative D call TRBD1 (5 bases). V lost 0 bases, J lost 6 bases, and 18 bases lay in between. Germline V gene lookup returns CDR1 DFQATT and CDR2 SNEGSKA (reference sequence). This CDR3 region has 16 residues. Written as DNA, the CDR3 is TGCAGTGCTAGAGATCCCCGCCAGGGATCGGGTCAGCCCCAGCATTTT. This translates into CSARDPRQGSGQPQHF.

V and J are TRBV7-2 and TRBJ1-4; no reliable D call. Germline lookup yields CDR1 SGHTA and CDR2 FQGNSA. CDR3 length: 15 amino acids. V shed 1 base and J shed 5 bases, with 11 bases lying between them. The CDR3 region is CASSLVKLENEKLFF. The CDR3 DNA reads as TGTGCCAGCAGCTTAGTAAAGTTAGAAAATGAAAAACTGTTTTTT.

The chain links TRBV7-6 to TRBJ2-5; 10 bases fit TRBD1. The DNA end lines up better with TRBJ2-7; the J call may be wrong. The germline V gene has CDR1 SGHVS and CDR2 FNYEAQ. The CDR3 is 15 residues long. CDR3 amino acids: CASSLTRTGGYEQYF. The CDR3 DNA reads TGTGCCAGCAGCTTAACTCGGACAGGGGGCTACGAGCAGTACTTC.

The gene calls are TRBV7-2 and TRBJ2-3; 8 nucleotides agree with TRBD2. Germline V gives CDR1 SGHTA, CDR2 FQGNSA. This CDR3 comprises 16 residues. The J segment lost 6 bases and the V segment lost 5 bases, leaving 13 bases of the junction unmatched. The CDR3 loop reads CASSNLGTRREDTQYF. The CDR3 DNA reads TGTGCCAGCAGCAACCTAGGGACTAGAAGGGAGGATACGCAGTATTTT.